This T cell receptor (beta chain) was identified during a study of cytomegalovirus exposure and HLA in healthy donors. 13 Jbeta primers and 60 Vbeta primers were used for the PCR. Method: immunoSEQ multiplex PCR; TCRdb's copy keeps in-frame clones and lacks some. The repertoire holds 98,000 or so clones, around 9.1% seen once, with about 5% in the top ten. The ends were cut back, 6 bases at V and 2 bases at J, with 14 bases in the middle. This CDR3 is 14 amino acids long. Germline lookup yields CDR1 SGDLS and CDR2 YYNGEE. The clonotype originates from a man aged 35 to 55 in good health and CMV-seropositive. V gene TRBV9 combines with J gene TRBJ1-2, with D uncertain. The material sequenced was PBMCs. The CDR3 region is CASTPGGSNYGYTF. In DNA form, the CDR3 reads TGTGCCAGCACCCCCGGCGGCTCCAACTATGGCTACACCTTC.